Below, 25 T cell receptor beta chains from the same sample are listed, as sequenced in a study of Graves' ophthalmopathy and Graves' hyperthyroidism. The study amplified TCR beta CDR3 regions using RNA transcripts. HTBI primers were employed in first-round RT-PCR, then a second-round multiplex PCR followed. From the multiplex PCR reads, TCRdb called clonotypes with MiXCR, one entry per CDR3 protein. The sample lists about 400,000 distinct CDR3 sequences; 18% were seen once. The sequenced sample consisted of peripheral blood. Receptor source: a woman between 18 and 29 years old with Graves' ophthalmopathy.

At least ten counts were recorded for this clonotype. This chain uses TRBV6-1 with TRBJ1-1; perhaps TRBD1 as D (5 bases). Per the germline V gene, CDR1 is MNHNS and CDR2 is SASEGT. The CDR3 runs 15 residues. Between the trimmed V and J ends, which lost 2 bases and 1 base, there was a span of 11 bases. CDR3 sequence reads: CASSEWDPSNTEAFF. The CDR3 nucleotides are TGTGCCAGCAGTGAATGGGACCCTTCGAACACTGAAGCTTTCTTT.

This clonotype appeared many times. This chain joins TRBV7-2 and TRBJ1-3, with a possible D match to TRBD1 (5 bases). The germline CDR1 and CDR2 sequences are SGHTA and FQGNSA. There are 15 residues in the CDR3. The ends were cut back, 4 bases at V and 0 bases at J, with 10 bases in the middle. The CDR3 region is CASSSDGGSGNTIYF. In nucleotides, the CDR3 is TGTGCCAGCAGCTCGGACGGGGGCTCTGGAAACACCATATATTTT.

This clonotype was found many times. This rearrangement joins TRBV5-1 to TRBJ2-7, with D hard to call. Germline CDR1 and CDR2: SGHRS and YFSETQ. V was trimmed by 1 base and J by 5 bases, leaving 10 bases between them. The CDR3 is 13 amino acids. The DNA for the CDR3 is TGCGCCAGCAGCTTGACAGCTTCCAACGAGCAGTACTTC. Translating it yields CASSLTASNEQYF.

In this sample, this clonotype turned up many times. This chain links TRBV7-2 with TRBJ2-5; 10 nucleotides agree with TRBD2. The V and J ends lost 1 base and 7 bases, in that order; junction bases with no gene match: 6. CDR1 SGHTA and CDR2 FQGNSA come from the germline V gene. This CDR3 has 15 amino acids. The DNA for the CDR3 is TGTGCCAGCAGCTTAGTGCTAGCGGGGGCCGGGACCCAGTACTTC. Protein: CASSLVLAGAGTQYF.

This clonotype was seen repeatedly, ten times or more. V is TRBV14 and J is TRBJ2-7, with D perhaps TRBD1 or TRBD2 (6 bases each). The CDR3 length is 16 residues. The germline gives CDR1 SGHDN, CDR2 FVKESK. The V gene lost 0 bases and the J gene lost 5 bases, with 17 bases spanning the gap. As DNA, the CDR3 is TGTGCCAGCAGCCAAGATAAGGGAAAGGGGGGCCACGAGCAGTACTTC. Protein sequence: CASSQDKGKGGHEQYF.

This clonotype has a count of ten or more. The chain carries TRBV7-8 and TRBJ2-2; D is unresolved. CDR3 size: 16 residues. Germline CDR1 reads SGHVS; CDR2 reads FQNEAQ. The V end lost 3 bases, the J end lost 4 bases, and 15 bases lay between the germline ends. The CDR3 here is CASSFKPGQATGELFF. The CDR3 DNA follows: TGTGCCAGCAGCTTTAAGCCTGGGCAGGCCACCGGGGAGCTGTTTTTT.

This clonotype was picked up many times. The V call is TRBV6-1, the J call TRBJ1-6, with D possibly TRBD1 on 5 matching bases. V lost 9 bases and J 14 bases, leaving 14 bases between the germline ends. This CDR3 contains 11 residues. CDR1 MNHNS and CDR2 SASEGT come from the germline V gene. CDR3 protein: CARCPGRSLHF. CDR3 bases: TGTGCCAGGTGCCCGGGACGATCCCTCCACTTT.

This clonotype was counted only a few times. The genes are TRBV2 and TRBJ1-5; D is uncertain. Between the trimmed V and J ends, which lost 3 bases and 1 base, there was a span of 7 bases. The CDR3 runs to 14 residues. The germline gives CDR1 SNHLY, CDR2 FYNNEI. For the CDR3, the DNA is TGTGCCAGCAGTGAGCGCATAAGCAATCAGCCCCAGCATTTT. It codes for CASSERISNQPQHF.

The V call is TRBV28, the J call TRBJ1-2, with 7 bases matching TRBD1. The CDR3 loop spans 16 amino acids. Germline-derived CDR1 and CDR2 are MDHEN and SYDVKM. The junction had 21 bases not matched to a gene; V was cut back by 6 bases and J by 11 bases. In nucleotides, the CDR3 is TGTGCCAGCAGGTTACAGGGGAGGACTTATGGCTACGGGTACACCTTC. The encoded protein is CASRLQGRTYGYGYTF.

The chain is built from TRBV6-1 and TRBJ1-1; D not resolved. Per the germline V gene, CDR1 is MNHNS and CDR2 is SASEGT. This CDR3 region has 13 residues. The V gene lost 1 base and the J gene lost 3 bases, with 6 bases spanning the gap. The CDR3 loop is CASSEVTDTEAFF. The CDR3 region has the DNA TGTGCCAGCAGTGAAGTGACGGACACTGAAGCTTTCTTT.

This clonotype has ten or more counts. This may be a read error: a much more frequent sequence differs by one nucleotide. The chain recombines TRBV6-2 or TRBV6-3 with TRBJ1-5, with D unclear. Trimming pared 2 bases from V and 9 bases from J, leaving 29 bases between. The germline gives CDR1 MNHEY, CDR2 SVGEGT. The CDR3 extends over 19 amino acids. This CDR3 is CASSYVSFARRRVERPQHF. CDR3 in DNA: TGTGCCAGCAGTTACGTGAGCTTCGCCCGACGCCGGGTGGAGCGGCCCCAGCATTTT.

The chain is built from TRBV6-1 and TRBJ2-7, with D tentatively TRBD1 (6 bases). The V gene's germline CDR1 is MNHNS and CDR2 SASEGT. The ends were cut back, 4 bases at V and 2 bases at J, with 12 bases in the middle. There are 14 residues in the CDR3. DNA of the CDR3: TGTGCCAGCAGTGCTATCAGGGGAGCCTACGAGCAGTACTTC. It codes for CASSAIRGAYEQYF.

The rearrangement joins TRBV28 to TRBJ2-7; D unresolved. CDR1 is MDHEN and CDR2 is SYDVKM in the germline V gene. Trimming took off 0 bases at V and 1 base at J, with 7 bases between the two ends. The CDR3 runs 14 residues. As DNA, the CDR3 is TGTGCCAGCAGTTTATGGGCCCGTTCCTACGAGCAGTACTTC. The encoded protein is CASSLWARSYEQYF.

This rearrangement joins TRBV7-2 to TRBJ2-2; D is unresolved. The CDR3 is 14 amino acids. V dropped 5 bases and J dropped 6 bases, with 13 bases sitting between them. CDR1 SGHTA and CDR2 FQGNSA come from the germline V gene. DNA of the CDR3: TGTGCCAGCAGCCCCAACCCAGGTGCCGGGGAGCTGTTTTTT. It encodes CASSPNPGAGELFF.

This clonotype occurred many times. This rearrangement joins TRBV6-5 to TRBJ2-7, with D unresolved. The V end was cut by 3 bases, the J end by 5 bases, with 5 bases between. This CDR3 region has 11 residues. CDR1 is MNHEY, CDR2 SVGAGI, per germline. CDR3 sequence: CASSYKHEQYF. The CDR3 bases are TGTGCCAGCAGTTATAAGCACGAGCAGTACTTC.

This sequence joins TRBV2 and TRBJ1-1, with D perhaps TRBD1 (5 bases). This CDR3 has 13 amino acids. Looked up from germline, CDR1 is SNHLY and CDR2 is FYNNEI. V lost 4 bases to trimming and J lost 10 bases, with 16 bases between them. CDR3 in amino acids: CASSVDQRGVAFF. The DNA for the CDR3 is TGTGCCAGCAGTGTCGACCAACGGGGGGTAGCTTTCTTT.

Many counts were recorded for this clonotype. This sequence joins TRBV27 and TRBJ2-5; D is perhaps TRBD1 or TRBD2 (6 bases each). The CDR3 loop spans 13 amino acids. Trimming cost V 6 bases and J 5 bases, with 13 bases left between them. Germline V gene sequence: CDR1 MNHEY, CDR2 SMNVEV (reference sequence). The CDR3 DNA sequence: TGTGCCAGCAGCCGAGGGGGGAGGGAGACCCAGTACTTC. Protein: CASSRGGRETQYF.

This clonotype was seen many times. The V call is TRBV14, the J call TRBJ2-7; a weak D match, TRBD2 (5 bases). This CDR3 comprises 12 residues. V lost 4 bases, J lost 3 bases, and 7 bases lay in between. Germline values: CDR1 SGHDN, CDR2 FVKESK. CDR3 sequence reads: CASSRTSYEQYF. DNA of the CDR3: TGTGCCAGCAGCCGAACTAGCTACGAGCAGTACTTC.

This clonotype was recorded many times. The V gene is TRBV29-1, the J gene TRBJ1-5, with D perhaps matching TRBD1 (6 bases). V was shortened by 4 bases and J by 0 bases, with 7 bases between the two germline ends. CDR3 size: 13 residues. From germline, CDR1 is SQVTM and CDR2 ANQGSEA. The CDR3 region has the DNA TGCAGCGTTGGGGGACATAGCAATCAGCCCCAGCATTTT. It specifies CSVGGHSNQPQHF.

This clonotype was detected many times. The chain uses TRBV6-5 and TRBJ2-7; the D gene is possibly TRBD1 (7 bases). V lost 2 bases, J lost 5 bases, and 19 bases lay in between. The CDR3 sequence is 16 residues long. Germline values: CDR1 MNHEY, CDR2 SVGAGI. The CDR3 bases are TGTGCCAGCAGTTACGTCCCTCGAGGAGGGGGCGACGAGCAGTACTTC. Translating it yields CASSYVPRGGGDEQYF.

Many counts were recorded for this clonotype. V is TRBV5-4 and J is TRBJ2-5; possible D gene TRBD1, 5 bases. The CDR3 consists of 13 residues. Trimming left V 2 bases short and J 3 bases short, with 8 bases between. In germline, CDR1 is SGHNT, CDR2 YYREEE (reference sequence). For the CDR3, the DNA is TGTGCCAGCAGCTTTAAGGGGAAAGAGACCCAGTACTTC. This encodes CASSFKGKETQYF.

This clonotype was recorded many times. The chain is built from TRBV7-2 and TRBJ1-6; TRBD1 is a possible D gene (6 bases). V gave up 5 bases and J gave up 5 bases, with 22 bases separating them. The CDR3 runs 18 residues. The germline V gene has CDR1 SGHTA and CDR2 FQGNSA. CDR3 nucleotide sequence: TGTGCCAGCAGCCGGAGCCTCCTAGGACAGTCGGATAATTCACCCCTCCACTTT. This encodes CASSRSLLGQSDNSPLHF.

The chain is built from TRBV11-2 and TRBJ1-1; 7 positions match TRBD1. This CDR3 has 14 amino acids. Germline assignment: CDR1 SGHAT and CDR2 FQNNGV. Germline trimming cut 4 bases from V and 4 bases from J; bases unmatched to any gene: 6. The CDR3 protein is CASSYYRGATEAFF. The CDR3 DNA sequence: TGTGCCAGCAGCTATTACAGGGGAGCCACTGAAGCTTTCTTT.

The gene calls are TRBV6-4 and TRBJ2-2; no clear D. The CDR3 is made up of 14 amino acids. The V end lost 4 bases, the J end lost 4 bases, and 10 bases lay between the germline ends. Germline CDR1 is MRHNA and CDR2 is SNTAGT. The CDR3 reads CASSGDIFTGELFF. CDR3 nucleotides: TGTGCCAGCAGTGGCGACATATTCACCGGGGAGCTGTTTTTT.

The sample holds many counts of this clonotype. V is TRBV20-1 and J is TRBJ1-6, with D unclear. The CDR3 spans 15 residues. Germline-derived CDR1 and CDR2 are DFQATT and SNEGSKA (reference sequence). Trimming pared 6 bases from V and 5 bases from J, leaving 17 bases between. The CDR3 sequence: CSAPNNQANNSPLHF. The DNA of the CDR3 is TGCAGTGCCCCAAACAACCAGGCCAATAATTCACCCCTCCACTTT.